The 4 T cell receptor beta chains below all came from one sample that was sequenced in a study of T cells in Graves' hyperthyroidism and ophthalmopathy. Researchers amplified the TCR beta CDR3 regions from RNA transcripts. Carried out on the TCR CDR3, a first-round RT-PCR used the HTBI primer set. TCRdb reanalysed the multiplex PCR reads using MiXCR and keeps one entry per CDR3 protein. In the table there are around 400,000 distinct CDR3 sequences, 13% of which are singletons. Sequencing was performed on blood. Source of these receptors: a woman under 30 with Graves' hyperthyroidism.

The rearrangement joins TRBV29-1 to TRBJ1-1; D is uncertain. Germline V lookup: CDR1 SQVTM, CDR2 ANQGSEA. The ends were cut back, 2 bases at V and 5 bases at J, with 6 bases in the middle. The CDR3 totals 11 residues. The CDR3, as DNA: TGCAGCGTTGAACAGAGAACTGAAGCTTTCTTT. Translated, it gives CSVEQRTEAFF. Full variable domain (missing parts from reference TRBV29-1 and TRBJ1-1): SAVISQKPSRDICQRGTSLTIQCQVDSQVTMMFWYRQQPGQSLTLIATANQGSEATYESGFVIDKFPISRPNLTFSTLTVSNMSPEDSSIYLCSVEQRTEAFFGQGTRLTVV.

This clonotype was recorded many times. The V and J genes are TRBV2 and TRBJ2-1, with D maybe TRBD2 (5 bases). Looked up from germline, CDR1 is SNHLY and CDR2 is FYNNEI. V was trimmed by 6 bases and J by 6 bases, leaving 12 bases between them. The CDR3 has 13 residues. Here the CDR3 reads CASRALVVNEQFF. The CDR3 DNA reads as TGTGCCAGCAGGGCACTAGTCGTCAATGAGCAGTTCTTC.

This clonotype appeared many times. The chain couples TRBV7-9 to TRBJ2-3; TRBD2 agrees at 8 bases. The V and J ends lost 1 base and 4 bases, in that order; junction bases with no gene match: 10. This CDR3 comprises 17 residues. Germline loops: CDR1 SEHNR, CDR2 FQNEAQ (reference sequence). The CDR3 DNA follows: TGTGCCAGCAGCTTAGGACTAGCGAGAGAGAGCGCAGATACGCAGTATTTT. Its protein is CASSLGLARESADTQYF.

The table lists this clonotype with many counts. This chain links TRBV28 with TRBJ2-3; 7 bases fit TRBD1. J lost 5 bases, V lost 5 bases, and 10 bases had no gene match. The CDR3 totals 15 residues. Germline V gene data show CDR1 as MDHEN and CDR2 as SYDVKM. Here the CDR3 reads CASSRTSGGRDTQYF. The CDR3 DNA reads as TGTGCCAGCAGTCGGACATCAGGGGGTAGAGATACGCAGTATTTT.